This TCR beta chain was documented in a study of blood T cells in healthy people across ages. Each sample gave at least 6.5 million isolated PBMCs. The germline CDR1 and CDR2 sequences are SQVTM and ANQGSEA. V lost 6 bases to trimming and J lost 2 bases; unmatched junction nucleotides: 10. The CDR3 contains 15 residues. Study-level findings and limits: In the absence of known donor CMV status, changes in expanded clonotypes were possibly confounded. Unsorted PBMC material precluded a definitive naive versus antigen-experienced comparison.

Together with a sample-barcoded 5' primer, a J-beta primer mix was included in a second PCR lasting about 6 to 11 cycles. A single record per CDR3 protein comes from TCRdb applying MiXCR to the 5' RACE reads. Among hundreds of thousands of distinct CDR3 sequences listed, 53% were seen once. With respect to this clonotype: The target antigen is unknown.

The receptor was isolated from an older man in good health. Sequences were obtained from blood. The V call is TRBV29-1, the J call TRBJ2-3; 8 positions agree with TRBD2. The chain's CDR3 is CSVVPLAGYTDTQYF. CDR3 nucleotides: TGCAGCGTCGTCCCTCTAGCGGGCTACACAGATACGCAGTATTTT.